Listed below are T cell receptor beta chains from one sample, sequenced in a study of graft-versus-host responses after intestinal transplantation. Some clones are missing from TCRdb's copy, which holds only in-frame ones; the method was immunoSEQ multiplex PCR. Of approximately 17,000 clones in the sample, 65% to 90% were seen once. This specimen consisted of ileum tissue, obtained 584 days after intestinal transplantation. The receptors were sampled from a human patient who received an intestinal transplant, so some T cells may come from the graft donor. The conserved cysteine and the conserved F or W are not part of the CDR3 here. D genes are given only for firm matches.

>TRBJ2-7|TRBV18|-
ASSLGSGPAYEQY
>TRBJ2-1|TRBV5-5|-
ASSLGDYNEQF
>TRBJ2-2|TRBV29-1|TRBD2
SVAGGEITGELF
>TRBJ1-3|TRBV5-3|TRBD1
ARSLWARKGGGPAVYGNTIY
>TRBJ1-5|TRBV10-3|-
AISAGPAGNQPQH
>TRBJ2-2|TRBV19|TRBD2
ASSILAGGSGELF
>TRBJ2-5|TRBV10-1|-
ASSERTSGQETQY
>TRBJ2-5|TRBV6-6|TRBD2
ASSHRLAGGQETQY
>TRBJ2-5|TRBV27|-
ASRPTSPETQY
>TRBJ2-2|TRBV4-2|-
ASSQVRDGLTGELS
>TRBJ2-7|TRBV6-6|-
ASSSSAYEQY
>TRBJ1-2|TRBV7-2|-
ASSLASDHGYT
>TRBJ1-6|TRBV6-6|TRBD1
ASRLQGLNSPLH
>TRBJ2-1|TRBV18|TRBD2
ASSPSSGGITYNEQF
>TRBJ1-2|TRBV18|-
ASSPQRQGSGGYT
>TRBJ1-1|TRBV18|-
ASSPGRATNTEAF
>TRBJ1-2|TRBV5-6|TRBD1
ASSLGTGKLDGYT
>TRBJ2-1|TRBV5-8|-
ASSLEVVEADEQF
>TRBJ2-5|TRBV4-1|-
ASSQVGGAEETQY
>TRBJ1-1|TRBV18|-
ASSPSGPGMNTEAF
>TRBJ2-7|TRBV2|-
ASEVSSYEQY
>TRBJ2-7|TRBV5-1|-
ASSLEVATYEQY
>TRBJ1-4|TRBV7-9|-
ASSLERINEKLF
>TRBJ1-1|TRBV6-1|-
ASSEDRNTEAF
>TRBJ1-2|TRBV30|-
AWSIDSRSRT
>TRBJ2-5|TRBV7-2|TRBD2
ASSFLSGGASLGGETQY
>TRBJ2-7|TRBV12-5|-
ASGLFGKEQY
>TRBJ2-7|TRBV7-9|TRBD2
ASSRGLALSYEQY
>TRBJ2-7|TRBV6-5|-
ASSYNRLEQY
>TRBJ2-7|TRBV27|-
ASSLSWTRQRH
>TRBJ2-3|TRBV5-1|-
ASSLDRVNTDTQY
>TRBJ2-1|TRBV4-1|-
ASSQKPDRGPTSGNEQF
>TRBJ1-4|TRBV12-5|-
ASGSNPHREKLF
>TRBJ2-1|TRBV11-1|TRBD2
ASSLGLAVKNEQF
>TRBJ1-2|TRBV5-4|TRBD1
ASSRQGGDYGYT
>TRBJ2-2|TRBV29-1|-
SVIGVTGELF
>TRBJ2-3|TRBV5-1|TRBD2
ASSYSSGGAPDTQY
>TRBJ1-2|TRBV6-1|TRBD1
ASRGQGRYGYT
>TRBJ2-1|TRBV7-2|-
ASSPQTNYNEQF
>TRBJ2-7|TRBV25-1|-
ASMGTASYEQY
>TRBJ2-5|TRBV19|-
ASSTLPGDGGQTQY
>TRBJ1-3|TRBV5-1|-
ASRLELGTIY
>TRBJ1-1|TRBV2|-
ASGVMNTEAF
>TRBJ1-4|TRBV7-3|-
ASSLKKLF
>TRBJ1-5|TRBV10-3|TRBD1
AISESRDRGHQPQH